This TCR beta chain appears in the sequencing data of a study of response to subunit inactivated influenza vaccine. Study conclusions and caveats: Authors proposed each seasonal influenza vaccination draws in few new T cells.

MiXCR, applied by TCRdb to the RT-PCR reads, yields one record per CDR3 protein. The data contain hundreds of thousands of distinct CDR3 sequences, about 12% of them seen just once; the ten biggest clones take up about a tenth. The CDR3 runs 15 residues. The junction had 12 bases not matched to a gene; V was cut back by 10 bases and J by 4 bases. Germline-derived CDR1 and CDR2 are MNHNS and SASEGT. This clonotype has more than one count but fewer than ten. The antigen remains unidentified. Sequencing was performed on PBMCs from blood, taken on the day of vaccination. V is TRBV6-1 and J is TRBJ2-2; 7 nucleotides agree with TRBD1. The receptor comes from a man aged 50 to 59 who received an inactivated influenza vaccine. Here the CDR3 reads CATNAKGQITGELFF. The CDR3 DNA reads TGTGCCACAAACGCTAAGGGACAGATCACCGGGGAGCTGTTTTTT.